The 13 T cell receptor beta chains below were found in one sample sequenced in a study of blood T cell repertoires in COVID-19 (dated by TCRdb to the early 2020s). The library was built by means of the immunoSEQ multiplex PCR assay. TCRdb holds this immuneACCESS table with in-frame rearrangements only. Some clones are missing; in checked studies, unresolved V genes explain under half, and the rest has no known cause. This sample holds roughly 670,000 clones; about 90% were observed only once. The top ten clones comprise roughly 0.25% of the sample. The sequenced material came from peripheral blood. The receptors were gathered from a woman between 18 and 29 years old with acute or convalescent COVID-19.

CDR3 sequence reads: CASSLGTAQETQYF. The DNA of the CDR3 is TGTGCCAGCAGCCTCGGGACAGCGCAAGAGACCCAGTACTTC. The chain recombines TRBV25-1 with TRBJ2-5, with 7 bases matching TRBD1. The CDR3 length is 14 residues. CDR1 and CDR2 (germline): MGHDK, SYGVNS. V lost 6 bases to trimming and J lost 2 bases; unmatched junction nucleotides: 6. Drawing the rest from reference TRBV25-1 and TRBJ2-5, the complete variable domain is EADIYQTPRYLVIGTGKKITLECSQTMGHDKMYWYQQDPGMELHLIHYSYGVNSTEKGDLSSESTVSRIRTEHFPLTLESARPSHTSQYLCASSLGTAQETQYFGPGTRLLVL.

This clone appeared once. J is TRBJ1-5 and V is TRBV7-2; 8 bases map to TRBD1. This CDR3 is 15 amino acids long. Germline V CDR1 and CDR2: SGHTA, FQGNSA. With V trimmed by 1 base and J by 1 base, 0 bases remained unmatched. CDR3: CASSLGTGSNQPQHF. In DNA, the CDR3 is TGTGCCAGCAGCTTAGGGACAGGGAGCAATCAGCCCCAGCATTTT.

The chain links TRBV10-2 to TRBJ1-1; D not resolved. The CDR3 length is 16 residues. Trimming removed 0 bases from V and 5 bases from J, with 16 bases in between. Germline CDR1 is WSHSY and CDR2 is SAAADI. The CDR3 reads CASSESVVWAGTEAFF. The CDR3 DNA reads as TGCGCCAGCAGTGAGTCGGTTGTTTGGGCTGGTACTGAAGCTTTCTTT.

This chain uses TRBV11-2 with TRBJ1-1, with D perhaps matching TRBD1 (5 bases). This CDR3 is built from 12 residues. Trimming shortened V by 0 bases and J by 6 bases, and 5 bases separated the two germline ends. Germline CDR1 is SGHAT and CDR2 is FQNNGV. The CDR3 nucleotides read TGTGCCAGCAGCTTAGACAGGGCTGAAGCTTTCTTT. Translation gives CASSLDRAEAFF.

J is TRBJ1-6 and V is TRBV24-1; unclear D gene. Trimming cost V 5 bases and J 7 bases, with 8 bases left between them. The germline CDR1 and CDR2 sequences are KGHDR and SFDVKD. The CDR3 loop spans 13 amino acids. The CDR3 nucleotides are TGTGCCACCAGTGCGGGGTGGAATTCACCCCTCCACTTT. This translates into CATSAGWNSPLHF.

This sequence joins TRBV7-3 and TRBJ2-2, with 7 positions matching TRBD2. The ends lost 2 bases at V and 7 bases at J; junction bases unmatched: 7. Germline CDR1 and CDR2: SGHTA and FQGTGA. This CDR3 is 15 amino acids long. The CDR3 DNA reads as TGTGCCAGCAGCTTATGGGCGGCGGGGGTCGGGGAGCTGTTTTTT. Protein sequence: CASSLWAAGVGELFF.

The V gene is TRBV6-4, the J gene TRBJ1-1; maybe TRBD1 (5 bases). Germline CDR1 reads MRHNA; CDR2 reads SNTAGT. This CDR3 comprises 14 residues. The V end was cut by 5 bases, the J end by 0 bases, with 10 bases between. The CDR3 here is CASSLTALNTEAFF. CDR3 in DNA: TGTGCCAGCAGTTTGACAGCTTTGAACACTGAAGCTTTCTTT.

The gene calls are TRBV24-1 and TRBJ1-2; D is uncertain. V was pared by 4 bases and J by 6 bases, with 17 bases between. This CDR3 region has 15 residues. Germline V gene lookup returns CDR1 KGHDR and CDR2 SFDVKD. CDR3 nucleotides: TGTGCCACCAGTGACCAAACCGGGTCTTCGAATGGCTACACCTTC. Its translation: CATSDQTGSSNGYTF.

This chain connects TRBV5-1 to TRBJ1-6; no reliable D call. Germline CDR1 is SGHRS and CDR2 is YFSETQ. This CDR3 region has 15 residues. With 0 bases removed from V and 0 bases from J, the gap between germline ends came to 4 bases. The CDR3 loop reads CASSLGASYNSPLHF. The CDR3 DNA reads TGCGCCAGCAGCTTGGGGGCCTCCTATAATTCACCCCTCCACTTT. The full variable domain, in which reference TRBV5-1 and TRBJ1-6 provide the parts outside the CDR3, is KAGVTQTPRYLIKTRGQQVTLSCSPISGHRSVSWYQQTPGQGLQFLFEYFSETQRNKGNFPGRFSGRQFSNSRSEMNVSTLELGDSALYLCASSLGASYNSPLHFGNGTRLTVT.

This clone was found once. This chain connects TRBV27 to TRBJ1-1; D is perhaps TRBD1 (6 bases). V was shortened by 6 bases and J by 5 bases, with 13 bases between the two germline ends. This CDR3 has 13 residues. Germline V gene lookup returns CDR1 MNHEY and CDR2 SMNVEV (reference sequence). The CDR3 DNA follows: TGTGCCAGCAGCTACAGGGAGGGGACTGAAGCTTTCTTT. Protein: CASSYREGTEAFF.

V and J are TRBV6-5 and TRBJ1-2; D is perhaps TRBD1 (5 bases). V lost 2 bases and J 4 bases, leaving 8 bases between the germline ends. Germline lookup yields CDR1 MNHEY and CDR2 SVGAGI. This CDR3 has 13 amino acids. The CDR3 DNA reads TGTGCCAGCAGTTACGGGGCACTCTATGGCTACACCTTC. Its translation is CASSYGALYGYTF.

This chain uses TRBV20-1 with TRBJ2-7; the D is unclear. The CDR3 runs to 11 residues. Trimming stripped 5 bases from V and 4 bases from J, with 9 bases between. Germline lookup yields CDR1 DFQATT and CDR2 SNEGSKA (reference sequence). This CDR3 is CSAVQLYEQYF. CDR3 DNA: TGCAGTGCTGTTCAGTTATACGAGCAGTACTTC.

This sequence joins TRBV11-3 and TRBJ2-7, with D uncertain. Germline values: CDR1 SGHNT, CDR2 YENEEA. This CDR3 has 13 amino acids. V was trimmed by 5 bases and J by 0 bases, leaving 8 bases between them. CDR3 in DNA: TGTGCCAGCAGCCGTGAGTACTCCTACGAGCAGTACTTC. Amino acid sequence: CASSREYSYEQYF.